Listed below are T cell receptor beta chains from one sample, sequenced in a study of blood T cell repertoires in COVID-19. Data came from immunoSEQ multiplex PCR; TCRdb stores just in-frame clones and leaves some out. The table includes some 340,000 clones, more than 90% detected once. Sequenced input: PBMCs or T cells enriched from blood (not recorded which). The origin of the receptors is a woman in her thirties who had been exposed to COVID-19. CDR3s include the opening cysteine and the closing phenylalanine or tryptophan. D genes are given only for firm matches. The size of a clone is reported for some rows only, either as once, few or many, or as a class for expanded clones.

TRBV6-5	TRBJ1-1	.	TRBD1	CASSYAPGQGAPEAFF	TGTGCCAGCAGTTACGCTCCGGGACAGGGGGCCCCTGAAGCTTTCTTT
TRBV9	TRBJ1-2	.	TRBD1	CASSGTGHNYGYTF	TGTGCCAGCAGCGGGACAGGGCATAACTATGGCTACACCTTC
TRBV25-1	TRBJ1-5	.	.	CASSWAKSNQPQHF	TGTGCCAGCAGTTGGGCCAAAAGCAATCAGCCCCAGCATTTT
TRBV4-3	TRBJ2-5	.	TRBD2	CASSQAGGETQYF	TGCGCCAGCAGCCAAGCGGGGGGGGAGACCCAGTACTTC
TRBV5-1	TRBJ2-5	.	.	CASSLGAGHQETQYF	TGCGCCAGCAGCTTAGGGGCCGGTCACCAAGAGACCCAGTACTTC
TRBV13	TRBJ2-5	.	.	CASSSPLAGGVQETQYF	TGTGCCAGCAGCTCCCCATTGGCCGGGGGAGTCCAAGAGACCCAGTACTTC
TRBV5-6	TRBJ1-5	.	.	CASSLGGPISNQPQHF	TGTGCCAGCAGCTTGGGGGGCCCTATTAGCAATCAGCCCCAGCATTTT
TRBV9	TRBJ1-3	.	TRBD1	CASSIQTGSRNTIYF	TGTGCCAGCAGCATACAGACAGGGTCAAGAAACACCATATATTTT
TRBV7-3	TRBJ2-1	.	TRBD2	CASSLMPSSGGNEQFF	TGTGCCAGCAGCTTAATGCCGTCTAGCGGGGGCAATGAGCAGTTCTTC
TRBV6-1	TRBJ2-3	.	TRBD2	CASSELLAGGSDTQYF	TGTGCCAGCAGTGAACTACTAGCGGGGGGGTCAGATACGCAGTATTTT
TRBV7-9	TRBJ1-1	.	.	CASNPGGLFTEAFF	TGTGCCAGCAACCCGGGGGGGCTCTTTACTGAAGCTTTCTTT
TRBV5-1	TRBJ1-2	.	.	CASSPPADYYGYTF	TGCGCCAGCAGCCCCCCTGCTGACTACTATGGCTACACCTTC
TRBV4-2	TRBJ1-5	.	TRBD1	CASSQGTGGSHQPQHF	TGTGCCAGCAGCCAAGGGACAGGGGGCTCCCATCAGCCCCAGCATTTT
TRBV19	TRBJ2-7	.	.	CASSIAGISSYEQYF	TGTGCCAGTAGTATTGCAGGGATAAGCTCCTACGAGCAGTACTTC
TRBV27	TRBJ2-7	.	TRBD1	CASSSLRDRGNEQYF	TGTGCCAGCAGTTCTCTCCGGGACAGGGGAAACGAGCAGTACTTC
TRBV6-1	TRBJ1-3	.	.	CASSERQAGSGNTIYF	TGTGCCAGCAGTGAGCGTCAGGCTGGCTCTGGAAACACCATATATTTT
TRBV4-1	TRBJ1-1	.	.	CASSQDGLQGTEAFF	TGCGCCAGCAGCCAAGATGGTCTGCAGGGTACTGAAGCTTTCTTT
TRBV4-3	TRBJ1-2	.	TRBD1	CASSLGQGDYGYTF	TGCGCCAGCAGCCTCGGACAGGGGGACTATGGCTACACCTTC
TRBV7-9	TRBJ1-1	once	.	CASSLGGGTPEAFF	TGTGCCAGCAGCTTAGGGGGGGGGACCCCTGAAGCTTTCTTT
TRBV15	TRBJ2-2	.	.	CATSRPYTGELFF	TGTGCCACCAGCAGACCCTACACCGGGGAGCTGTTTTTT
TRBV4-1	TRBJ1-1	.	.	CASSPGHRVNEAFF	TGCGCCAGCAGCCCCGGGCACAGGGTTAATGAAGCTTTCTTT
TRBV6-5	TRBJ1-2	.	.	CASSYDGQRRGGYTF	TGTGCCAGCAGTTACGATGGACAGAGAAGAGGTGGCTACACCTTC
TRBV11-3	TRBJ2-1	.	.	CASSSGRSLTGEQFF	TGTGCCAGCAGCTCTGGAAGATCGCTGACAGGTGAGCAGTTCTTC
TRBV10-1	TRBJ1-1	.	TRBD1	CASSVGQGRTEAFF	TGCGCCAGCAGTGTTGGACAGGGACGGACTGAAGCTTTCTTT
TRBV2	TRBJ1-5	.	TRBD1	CASSPGTGVNQPQHF	TGTGCCAGCAGTCCCGGGACAGGGGTGAATCAGCCCCAGCATTTT
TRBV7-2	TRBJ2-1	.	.	CASSLARGGQFF	TGTGCCAGCAGCTTAGCAAGAGGGGGGCAGTTCTTC